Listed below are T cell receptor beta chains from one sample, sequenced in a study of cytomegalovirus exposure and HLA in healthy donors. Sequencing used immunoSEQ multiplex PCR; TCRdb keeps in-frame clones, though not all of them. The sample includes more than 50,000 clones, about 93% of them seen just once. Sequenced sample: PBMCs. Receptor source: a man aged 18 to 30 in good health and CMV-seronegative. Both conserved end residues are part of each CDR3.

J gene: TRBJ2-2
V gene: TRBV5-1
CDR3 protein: CASSFEGYTGELFF

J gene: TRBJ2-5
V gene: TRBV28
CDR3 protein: CASSFSIGASGEGQETQYF

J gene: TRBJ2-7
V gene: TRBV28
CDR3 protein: CASSLGTSGSSYEQYF

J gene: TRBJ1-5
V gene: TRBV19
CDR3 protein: CASSILETGSNQPQHF

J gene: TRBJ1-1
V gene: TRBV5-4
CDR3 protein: CASSSEQGLNTEAFF

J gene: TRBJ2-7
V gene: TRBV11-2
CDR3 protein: CASLTSGSSDEQYF

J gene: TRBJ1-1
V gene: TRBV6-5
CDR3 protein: CASTSRDTNTEAFF

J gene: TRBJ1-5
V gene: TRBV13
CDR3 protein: CASSDGTGGSQPQHF

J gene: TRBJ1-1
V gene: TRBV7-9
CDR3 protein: CASSPWDRGNTEAFF

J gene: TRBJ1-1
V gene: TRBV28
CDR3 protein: CASSLFRVLNTEAFF

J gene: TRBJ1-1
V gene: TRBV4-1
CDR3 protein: CASSQAAGTGGVTEAFF

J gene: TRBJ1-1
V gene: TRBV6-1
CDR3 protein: CASRQGWSAEAFF

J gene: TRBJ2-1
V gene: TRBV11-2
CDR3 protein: CASSEWGGLSYNEQFF

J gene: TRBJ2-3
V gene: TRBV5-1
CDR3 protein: CASTQLAFSTDTQYF

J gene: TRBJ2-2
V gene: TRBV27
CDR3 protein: CAIRGTGNTGELFF

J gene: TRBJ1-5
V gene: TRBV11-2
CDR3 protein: CASSPTDRVNQPQHF

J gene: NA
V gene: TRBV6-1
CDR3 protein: CASSEGLAGVYEQYF

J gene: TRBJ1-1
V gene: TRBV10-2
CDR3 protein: CASSESDRLNTEAFF

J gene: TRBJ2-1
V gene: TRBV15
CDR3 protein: CATSVGQAVQSGNEQFF

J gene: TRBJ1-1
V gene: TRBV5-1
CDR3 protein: CASTGQENTEAFF

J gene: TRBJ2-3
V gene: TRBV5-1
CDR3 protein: CASSPAGPTDTQYF

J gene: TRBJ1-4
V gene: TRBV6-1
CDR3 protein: CASKWTGGEKLFF

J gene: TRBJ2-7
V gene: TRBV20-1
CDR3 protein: CSATPPGEQYF

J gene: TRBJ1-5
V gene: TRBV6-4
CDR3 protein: CASSEDPSGGWARNQPQHF

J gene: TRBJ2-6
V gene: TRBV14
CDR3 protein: CASSRGLGPVLTGANVLTF

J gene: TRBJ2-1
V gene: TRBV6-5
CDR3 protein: CASGRSSYNEQFF

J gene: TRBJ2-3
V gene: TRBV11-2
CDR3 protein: CASSLAASGRGTDTQYF

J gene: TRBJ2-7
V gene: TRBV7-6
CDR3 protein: CASSPLPPNAAKEQYF

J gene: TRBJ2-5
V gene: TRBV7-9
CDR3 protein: CASTREGTPARGTQYF

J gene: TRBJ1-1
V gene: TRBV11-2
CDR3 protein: CASSLAVDTEAFF

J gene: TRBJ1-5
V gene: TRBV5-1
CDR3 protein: CASSYIPDQPQHF

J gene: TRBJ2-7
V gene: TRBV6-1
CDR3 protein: CASSHRDGAYEQYF

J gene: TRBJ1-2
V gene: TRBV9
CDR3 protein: CASSLAAGQGFVGYGYTF

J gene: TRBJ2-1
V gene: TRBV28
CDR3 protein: CASSPIQGAEDEQFF

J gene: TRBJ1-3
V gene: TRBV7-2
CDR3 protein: CASSQNGQGGNTIYF

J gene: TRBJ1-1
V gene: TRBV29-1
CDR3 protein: CSVVDSLNTEAFF

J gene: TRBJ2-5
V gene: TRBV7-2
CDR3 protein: CASSVLDRRETQYF

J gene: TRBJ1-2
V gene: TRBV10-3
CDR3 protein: CAISESRGRLNGYTF

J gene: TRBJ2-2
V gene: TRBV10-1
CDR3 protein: CASSDLITGELFF

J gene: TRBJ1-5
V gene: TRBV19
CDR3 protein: CASSRYRGRTQPQHF

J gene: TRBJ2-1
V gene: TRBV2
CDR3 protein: CASSDSGAPPGRFF

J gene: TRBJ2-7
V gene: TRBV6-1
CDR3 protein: CASSVFPGSYEQYF

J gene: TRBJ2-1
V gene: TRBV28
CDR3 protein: CASTQGLLNEQFF

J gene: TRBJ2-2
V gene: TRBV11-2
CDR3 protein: CASSLGDRTGELFF

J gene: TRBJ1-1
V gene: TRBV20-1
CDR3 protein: CSAELNTEAFF

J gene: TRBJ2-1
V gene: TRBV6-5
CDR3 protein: CASRDFNEQFF

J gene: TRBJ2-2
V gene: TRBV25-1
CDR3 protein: CASSAGTGFGELFF

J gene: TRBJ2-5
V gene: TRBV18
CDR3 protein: CASSAGTNLQETQYF

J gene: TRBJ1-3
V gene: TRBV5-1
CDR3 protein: CASSLGRPRSGNTIYF

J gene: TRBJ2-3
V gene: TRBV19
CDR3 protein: CASSPWDMGTDTQYF

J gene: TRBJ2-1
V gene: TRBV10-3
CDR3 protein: CAISDSGGGAYNEQFF

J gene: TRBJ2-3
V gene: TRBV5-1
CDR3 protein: CASSLGDRDLTDTQYF

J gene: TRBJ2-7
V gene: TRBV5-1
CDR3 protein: CASSKGQMSYEQYF